This TCR beta chain was observed in a study of early stage breast cancer tumors (dated by TCRdb to between 2016 and 2019). Background for the entire study: Of the 15 to 20 invasive breast tumors, roughly eleven were found to be estrogen receptor-positive, progesterone receptor-positive and HER2-negative. A total of some 2.6 million templates, representing about 1.1 million unique clonotypes, were detected across all samples. Of the roughly 12 ER+/PR+/HER2- tumors, eight were classified as invasive ductal carcinomas and four as invasive lobular carcinomas. A read coverage of roughly 10-fold per sample was achieved on average.

Study-level results and caveats: Compared with adjacent normal breast tissue, tumors had around 2.5-fold higher T cell density and higher clonality. Because the cohort was small, a breakdown by tumor subtype could not be done. Enriched TCRB sequences shared across patients were found to be mostly commonly generated sequences that were unlikely to play an important role in the tumor microenvironment. Chain pairing and functional markers such as CD4, CD8 and FOXP3 were missed by bulk genomic DNA sequencing of unsorted cells. Greater similarity was observed between blood and normal breast repertoires than between blood and tumor repertoires, and tumor was distinguished from normal in about 85% of the 16 patients when each tissue was compared with blood.

The study profiled bulk TCR beta-chain repertoires in matched peripheral blood, tumor and adjacent normal breast tissue taken from some 17 patients with early-stage breast cancer. Before surgery, whole blood (roughly 5-10 mL) was collected into EDTA tubes and processed within 2 hours. Ficoll-Paque centrifugation in SepMate-50 tubes was used to isolate peripheral blood mononuclear cells. For storage in liquid nitrogen, PBMCs were cryopreserved as aliquots of 2 to 4 million cells in approximately 90% FBS with around 10% DMSO. The Qiagen AllPrep DNA/RNA Mini kit was used for genomic DNA extraction. Each sample was amplified as two independent genomic DNA replicates: 0.5 ug for blood and roughly 1.4 ug for tumor or normal breast. TCRB sequencing of genomic DNA was carried out with the ImmunoSeq Intro kit according to the manufacturer's instructions. Multiplex PCR ran 25 to 35 cycles with proprietary primers and spike-in control sequences for absolute quantification. Single-end 150-bp reads were used to sequence an 87-bp fragment spanning the CDR3 plus the flanking V and J genes. Seven samples, with two replicates for each sample, were multiplexed per lane of an Illumina MiSeq using version 3.0 chemistry. The original pipeline was this. The vendor's proprietary pipeline processed the raw data and merged both replicates into a single result for each sample. A clonotype was defined as productive rearrangements that share the same V-gene family, CDR3 amino acid sequence and J-gene segment. Clonality was computed as 1 minus the normalized Shannon entropy (Pielou evenness) of TCRB abundances. To estimate T cell density, the total number of templates was divided by the input cell count, which was inferred from how much DNA went in. Recon was used with default parameters to estimate total repertoire diversity and clonality. Clonotypes with over 0.1% abundance in tumor and at least 32-fold higher abundance in tumor than in normal breast were defined as tumor-enriched. In its TCRdb copy, this immuneACCESS table keeps in-frame sequences only and misses some clones. Where compared with another copy, unresolved V genes explain less than half of these, and the others have no known cause. Clone size and the V and J calls come from that table; the DNA yielded D and trimming. This sample is represented by some 70,000 clones; more than 65% of them were singletons. The ten largest clones add up to approximately 3.7% of the sample.

The germline V gene encodes CDR1 SNHLY and CDR2 FYNNEI. V is pared back by 4 bases and J by 1 base, with 7 bases lying between the germline termini. Counted from cysteine to phenylalanine, this CDR3 has 13 amino acids. The retained sequence is limited to the CDR3, 39 bases, with the frame set at the first base. For this clone: The antigen this receptor binds is unknown. Qualities for individual bases were not recorded, and no much larger clone is one base off.

This receptor chain uses TRBV2 and TRBJ2-5; the D gene cannot be resolved reliably. Sequenced input: blood. This clonotype was obtained from a person between 60 and 70 years old with breast cancer. The DNA sequence is as follows: TGTGCCAGCAGTGGTCAGCCCCAAGAGACCCAGTACTTC. The translation is CASSGQPQETQYF.